The sequence of this T cell receptor beta chain was determined in a study of shared clonotypes between healthy human individuals. As for the study in general: Per donor, three plates held CD4 naive cells, three held CD4 memory, two held CD8 naive and one held CD8 memory.

Naive CD8 cells lacked CD45RO, underwent positive selection for CCR7 and left out terminally differentiated effector memory CD45RA+ cells. This clone was picked up one time. Its antigen remains unidentified. Broader study findings: Naive subsets tended to show greater estimated richness than memory subsets. Clonotypes shared by all four donors outscored non-shared clonotypes in generation probability.

Germline V gene lookup returns CDR1 MNHEY and CDR2 SMNVEV (reference sequence). This CDR3 comprises 15 residues. V shed 7 bases and J 2 bases; nucleotides not matched to a gene: 8. Genomic DNA from each subset was divided evenly over several immunoSEQ plates. The method was immunoSEQ multiplex PCR; TCRdb's version includes in-frame clones alone and lacks a portion of them. The profile shows 800,000 to 950,000 clones, about 96% of them singletons. Sequenced input: naive CD8+ T cells sorted from blood. The chain uses TRBV27 and TRBJ2-1; 7 nucleotides align to TRBD1. This sequence was found in a man aged 25 to 40 in good health. In nucleotides, the CDR3 is TGTGCCAGCACCACCGGGACAGTGGCCTACAATGAGCAGTTCTTC. Its protein is CASTTGTVAYNEQFF.